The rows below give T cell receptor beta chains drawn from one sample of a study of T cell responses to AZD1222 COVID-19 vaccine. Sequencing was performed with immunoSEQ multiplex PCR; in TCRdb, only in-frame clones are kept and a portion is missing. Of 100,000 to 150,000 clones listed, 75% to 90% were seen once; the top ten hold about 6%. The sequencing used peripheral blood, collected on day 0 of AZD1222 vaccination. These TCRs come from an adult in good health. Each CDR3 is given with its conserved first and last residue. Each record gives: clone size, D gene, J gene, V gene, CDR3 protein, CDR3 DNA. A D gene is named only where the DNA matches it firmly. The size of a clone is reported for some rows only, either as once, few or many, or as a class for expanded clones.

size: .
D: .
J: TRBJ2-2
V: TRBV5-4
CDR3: CASSLMDSGELFF
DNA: TGTGCCAGCAGCTTGATGGATTCCGGGGAGCTGTTTTTT

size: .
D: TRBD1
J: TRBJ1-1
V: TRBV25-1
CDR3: CASSQNRGEGSEAFF
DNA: TGTGCCAGCAGCCAAAACAGGGGGGAGGGCTCTGAAGCTTTCTTT

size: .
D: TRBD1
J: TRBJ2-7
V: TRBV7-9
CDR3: CASSLAQGANEQYF
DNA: TGTGCCAGCAGCTTAGCACAGGGGGCAAACGAGCAGTACTTC

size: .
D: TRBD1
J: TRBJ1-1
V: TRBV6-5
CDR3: CASMDRGKGNTEAFF
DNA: TGTGCCAGCATGGACAGGGGAAAGGGGAACACTGAAGCTTTCTTT

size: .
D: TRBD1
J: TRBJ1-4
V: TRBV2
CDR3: CASSDVTGGEKLFF
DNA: TGTGCCAGCAGTGATGTCACAGGGGGAGAAAAACTGTTTTTT

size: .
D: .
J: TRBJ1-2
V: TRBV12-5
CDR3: CASGLSASGYGYTF
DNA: TGTGCTAGTGGTCTGTCGGCGTCAGGCTATGGCTACACCTTC

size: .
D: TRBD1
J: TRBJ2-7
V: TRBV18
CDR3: CASSTGRLDEQYF
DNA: TGTGCCAGCTCGACAGGGCGCCTAGACGAGCAGTACTTC

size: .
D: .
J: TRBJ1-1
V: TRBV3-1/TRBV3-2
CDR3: CASSFGEETEAFF
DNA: TGTGCCAGCAGCTTCGGGGAGGAGACTGAAGCTTTCTTT

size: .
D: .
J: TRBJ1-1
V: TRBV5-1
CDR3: CASSASAVEGTEAFF
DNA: TGCGCCAGCAGCGCCTCGGCAGTCGAAGGCACTGAAGCTTTCTTT

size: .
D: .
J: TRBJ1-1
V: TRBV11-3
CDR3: CASRFPREEAFF
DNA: TGTGCCAGCAGGTTCCCGAGGGAGGAAGCTTTCTTT

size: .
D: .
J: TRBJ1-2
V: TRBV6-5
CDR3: CASSYDRNYGYTF
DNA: TGTGCCAGCAGTTACGACAGAAACTATGGCTACACCTTC

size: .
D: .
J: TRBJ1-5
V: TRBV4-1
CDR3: CASSGRGLLVQPQHF
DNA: TGCGCCAGCAGTGGACGGGGACTCCTAGTCCAGCCCCAGCATTTT

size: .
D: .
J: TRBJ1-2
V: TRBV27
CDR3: CASSTNTRFGLRF
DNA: TGTGCCAGCAGCACAAATACCCGGTTTGGGCTACGCTTC

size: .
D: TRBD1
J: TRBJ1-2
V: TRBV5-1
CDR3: CASSLVAGGGYGYTF
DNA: TGCGCCAGCAGCTTGGTGGCAGGGGGCGGGTATGGCTACACCTTC

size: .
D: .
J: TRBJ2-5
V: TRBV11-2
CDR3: CASRPQGSVGETQYF
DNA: TGTGCCAGCAGGCCACAGGGATCAGTAGGAGAGACCCAGTACTTC

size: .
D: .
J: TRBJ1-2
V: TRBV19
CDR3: CASSAVGYGYTF
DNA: TGTGCCAGTAGTGCCGTCGGTTATGGCTACACCTTC

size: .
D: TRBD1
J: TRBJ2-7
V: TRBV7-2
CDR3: CASSSGQGNYEQYF
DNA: TGTGCCAGCAGCTCCGGACAGGGAAACTACGAGCAGTACTTC

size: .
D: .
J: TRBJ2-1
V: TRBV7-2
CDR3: CASSPTLQGTEQFF
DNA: TGTGCCAGCAGCCCAACCTTACAGGGCACGGAGCAGTTCTTC

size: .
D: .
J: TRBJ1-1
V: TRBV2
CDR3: CASSELGGTEAFF
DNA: TGTGCCAGCAGTGAACTCGGGGGCACTGAAGCTTTCTTT

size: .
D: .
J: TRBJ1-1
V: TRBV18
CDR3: CASSQTQGYTEAFF
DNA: TGTGCCAGCTCGCAAACTCAGGGGTACACTGAAGCTTTCTTT

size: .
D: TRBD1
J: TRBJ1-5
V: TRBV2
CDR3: CASSPGQGGQPQHF
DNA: TGTGCCAGCAGCCCGGGACAGGGAGGTCAGCCCCAGCATTTT

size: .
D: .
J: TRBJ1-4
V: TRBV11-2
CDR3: CASSPGYSNEKLFF
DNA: TGTGCCAGCAGCCCCGGATACTCTAATGAAAAACTGTTTTTT

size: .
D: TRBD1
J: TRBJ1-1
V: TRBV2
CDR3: CASETGTTQGHGPEAFF
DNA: TGTGCCAGCGAGACAGGGACGACCCAGGGCCACGGTCCTGAAGCTTTCTTT

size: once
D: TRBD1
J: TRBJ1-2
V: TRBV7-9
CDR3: CASSLRDRGDGYTF
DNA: TGTGCCAGCAGCTTAAGGGACAGGGGTGATGGCTACACCTTC

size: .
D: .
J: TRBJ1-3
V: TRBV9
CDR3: CASSGDTSGNTIYF
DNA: TGTGCCAGCAGCGGCGACACCTCTGGAAACACCATATATTTT

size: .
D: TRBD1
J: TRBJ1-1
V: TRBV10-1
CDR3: CASSRTSGTGVTEAFF
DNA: TGCGCCAGCAGTAGAACCTCCGGGACAGGGGTCACTGAAGCTTTCTTT

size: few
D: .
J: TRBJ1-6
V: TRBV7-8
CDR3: CASSLGAGPGPLHF
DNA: TGTGCCAGCAGCTTAGGGGCAGGGCCTGGGCCCCTCCACTTT

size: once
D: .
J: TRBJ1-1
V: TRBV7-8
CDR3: CASSLGRILPEAFF
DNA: TGTGCCAGCAGCTTAGGCCGGATCCTGCCTGAAGCTTTCTTT

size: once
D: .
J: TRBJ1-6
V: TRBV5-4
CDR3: CASSGEGSPLHF
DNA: TGTGCCAGCAGCGGGGAGGGTTCACCCCTCCACTTT

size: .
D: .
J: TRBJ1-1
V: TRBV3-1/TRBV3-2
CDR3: CASSQGTGNIEAFF
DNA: TGTGCCAGCAGCCAAGGTACAGGGAATATTGAAGCTTTCTTT

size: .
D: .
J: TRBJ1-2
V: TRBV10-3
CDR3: CAISELRYREADGYTF
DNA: TGTGCCATCAGTGAGCTGAGGTACAGGGAGGCTGATGGCTACACCTTC

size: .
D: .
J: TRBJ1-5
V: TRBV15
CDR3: CATSRDLAGTQNQPQHF
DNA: TGTGCCACCAGCAGAGATCTGGCCGGGACACAAAATCAGCCCCAGCATTTT

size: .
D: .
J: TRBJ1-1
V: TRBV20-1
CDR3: CSASIRVTEAFF
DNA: TGCAGTGCTAGTATCAGGGTCACTGAAGCTTTCTTT

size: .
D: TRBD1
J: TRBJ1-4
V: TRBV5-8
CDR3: CASSLGGDRAFNEKLFF
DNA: TGTGCCAGCAGCCTGGGTGGGGACAGAGCCTTTAATGAAAAACTGTTTTTT

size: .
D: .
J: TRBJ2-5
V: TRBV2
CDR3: CASKPSELGTQYF
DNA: TGTGCCAGCAAACCCTCCGAGCTCGGGACCCAGTACTTC

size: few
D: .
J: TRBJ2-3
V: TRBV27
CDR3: CATIGPWGTDTQYF
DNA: TGTGCCACTATAGGCCCTTGGGGCACAGATACGCAGTATTTT

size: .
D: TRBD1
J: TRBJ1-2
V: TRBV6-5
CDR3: CASRNRGINGYTF
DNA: TGTGCCAGCAGGAACAGGGGGATTAATGGCTACACCTTC

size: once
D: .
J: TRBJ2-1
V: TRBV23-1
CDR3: CASSHPFFFYSYNEQFF
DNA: TGCGCCAGCAGTCACCCTTTCTTCTTCTACTCCTACAATGAGCAGTTCTTC

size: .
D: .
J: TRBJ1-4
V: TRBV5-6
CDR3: CASSLGATNEKLFF
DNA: TGTGCCAGCAGCTTAGGGGCAACTAATGAAAAACTGTTTTTT

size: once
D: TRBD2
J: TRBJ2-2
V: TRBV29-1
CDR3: CSVEFGLAGLNTGELFF
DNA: TGCAGCGTGGAATTTGGACTAGCGGGCCTAAACACCGGGGAGCTGTTTTTT

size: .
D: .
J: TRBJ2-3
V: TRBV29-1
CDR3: CSVDSPRADTQYF
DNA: TGCAGCGTTGATAGCCCCCGCGCAGATACGCAGTATTTT

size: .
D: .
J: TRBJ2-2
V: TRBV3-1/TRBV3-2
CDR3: CASSQLGAAGELFF
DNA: TGTGCCAGCAGCCAATTGGGGGCGGCCGGGGAGCTGTTTTTT